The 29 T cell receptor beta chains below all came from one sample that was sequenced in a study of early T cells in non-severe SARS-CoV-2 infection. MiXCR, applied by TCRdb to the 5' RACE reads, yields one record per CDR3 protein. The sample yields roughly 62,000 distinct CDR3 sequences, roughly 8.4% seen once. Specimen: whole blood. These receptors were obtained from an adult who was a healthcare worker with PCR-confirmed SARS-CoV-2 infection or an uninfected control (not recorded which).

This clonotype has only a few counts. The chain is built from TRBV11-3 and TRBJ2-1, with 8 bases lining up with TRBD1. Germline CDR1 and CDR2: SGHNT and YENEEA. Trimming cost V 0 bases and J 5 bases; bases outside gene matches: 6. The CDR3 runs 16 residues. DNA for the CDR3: TGTGCCAGCAGCTTAGAGGGGACAGGAGTTAACAATGAGCAGTTCTTC. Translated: CASSLEGTGVNNEQFF.

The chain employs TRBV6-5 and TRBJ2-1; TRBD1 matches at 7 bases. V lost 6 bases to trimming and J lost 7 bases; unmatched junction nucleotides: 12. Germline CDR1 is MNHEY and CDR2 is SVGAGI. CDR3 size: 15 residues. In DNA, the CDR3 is TGTGCCAGCAGCCGCCACAGGGGTGAGGGGAATGAGCAGTTCTTC. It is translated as CASSRHRGEGNEQFF.

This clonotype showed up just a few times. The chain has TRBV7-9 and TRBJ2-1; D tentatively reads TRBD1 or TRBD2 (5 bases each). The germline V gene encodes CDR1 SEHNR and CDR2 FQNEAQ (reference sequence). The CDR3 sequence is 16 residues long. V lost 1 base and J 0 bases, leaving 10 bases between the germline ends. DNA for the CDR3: TGTGCCAGCAGCTTAGGGGACCTCCGCTCCTACAATGAGCAGTTCTTC. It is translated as CASSLGDLRSYNEQFF.

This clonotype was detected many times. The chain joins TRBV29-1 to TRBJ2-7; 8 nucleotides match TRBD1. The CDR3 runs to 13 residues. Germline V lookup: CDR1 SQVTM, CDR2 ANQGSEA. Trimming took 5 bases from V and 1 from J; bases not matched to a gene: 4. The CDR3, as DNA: TGCAGCGTTCGGACAGGGAGGTCCTACGAGCAGTACTTC. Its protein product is CSVRTGRSYEQYF.

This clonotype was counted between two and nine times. The CDR3 sequence: CASIQIGQGKDTEAFF. CDR3 coding DNA: TGTGCCAGCATCCAGATTGGACAGGGGAAGGACACTGAAGCTTTCTTT. This rearrangement joins TRBV21-1 to TRBJ1-1; TRBD1, the table's D call, lacks a check against the DNA. TRBV21-1 represents a pseudogene. The CDR3 loop spans 16 amino acids.

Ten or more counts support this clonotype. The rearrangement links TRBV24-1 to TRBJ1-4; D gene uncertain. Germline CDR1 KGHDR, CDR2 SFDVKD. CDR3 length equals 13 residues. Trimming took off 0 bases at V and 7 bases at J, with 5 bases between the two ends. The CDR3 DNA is TGTGCCACCAGTGATTTGCGGGGTGAAAAACTGTTTTTT. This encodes CATSDLRGEKLFF.

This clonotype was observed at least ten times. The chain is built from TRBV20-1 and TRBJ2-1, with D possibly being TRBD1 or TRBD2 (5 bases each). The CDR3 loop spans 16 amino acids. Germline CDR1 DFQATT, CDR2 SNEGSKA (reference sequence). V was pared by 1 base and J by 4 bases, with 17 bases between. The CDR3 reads CSARAIQGRGYNEQFF. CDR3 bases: TGCAGTGCTAGAGCTATCCAGGGACGAGGGTACAATGAGCAGTTCTTC.

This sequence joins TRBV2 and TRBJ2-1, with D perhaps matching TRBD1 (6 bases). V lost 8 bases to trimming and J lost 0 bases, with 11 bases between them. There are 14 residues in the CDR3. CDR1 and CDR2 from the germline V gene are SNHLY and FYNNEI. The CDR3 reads CASQPDSSYNEQFF. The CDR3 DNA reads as TGTGCCAGCCAACCGGACAGCTCCTACAATGAGCAGTTCTTC.

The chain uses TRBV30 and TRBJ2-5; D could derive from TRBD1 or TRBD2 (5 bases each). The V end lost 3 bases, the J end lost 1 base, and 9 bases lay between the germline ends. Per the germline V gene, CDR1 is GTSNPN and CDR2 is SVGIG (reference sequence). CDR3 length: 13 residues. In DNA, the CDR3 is TGTGCCTGGAGGGGACGGGCCCAAGAGACCCAGTACTTC. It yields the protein CAWRGRAQETQYF.

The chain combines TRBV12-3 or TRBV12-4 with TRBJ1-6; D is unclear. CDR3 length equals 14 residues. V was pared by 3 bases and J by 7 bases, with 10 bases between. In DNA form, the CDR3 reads TGTGCCAGCAGTTTCGGCCAGAACAATTCACCCCTCCACTTT. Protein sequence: CASSFGQNNSPLHF.

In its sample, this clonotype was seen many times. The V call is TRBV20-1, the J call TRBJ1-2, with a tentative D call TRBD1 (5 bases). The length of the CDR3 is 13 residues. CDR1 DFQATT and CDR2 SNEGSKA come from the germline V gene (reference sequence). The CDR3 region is CSNSPGVYYGYTF. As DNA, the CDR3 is TGCAGCAACTCACCGGGGGTTTACTATGGCTACACCTTC.

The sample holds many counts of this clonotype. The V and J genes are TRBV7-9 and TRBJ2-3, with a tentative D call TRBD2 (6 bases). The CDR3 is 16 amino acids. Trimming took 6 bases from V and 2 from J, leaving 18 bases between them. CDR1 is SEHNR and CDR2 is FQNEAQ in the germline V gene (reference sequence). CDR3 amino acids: CASRPLAGMFTDTQYF. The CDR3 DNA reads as TGTGCCAGCAGGCCCTTGGCGGGAATGTTCACAGATACGCAGTATTTT.

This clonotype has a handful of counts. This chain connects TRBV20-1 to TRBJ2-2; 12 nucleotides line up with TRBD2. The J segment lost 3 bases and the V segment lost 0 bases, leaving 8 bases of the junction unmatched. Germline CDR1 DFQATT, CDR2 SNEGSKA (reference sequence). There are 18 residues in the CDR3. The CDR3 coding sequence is TGCAGTGCTAGAGAGGCTAGCGGGAGGGCCTTGTACACCGGGGAGCTGTTTTTT. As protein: CSAREASGRALYTGELFF.

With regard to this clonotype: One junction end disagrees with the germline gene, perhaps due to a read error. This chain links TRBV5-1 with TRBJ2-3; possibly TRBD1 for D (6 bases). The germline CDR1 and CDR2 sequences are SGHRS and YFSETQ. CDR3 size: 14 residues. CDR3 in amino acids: CASSFRTDTDTQYF. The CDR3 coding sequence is TGCGCCAGCAGCTTTAGGACAGACACAGATACGCAATATTTT. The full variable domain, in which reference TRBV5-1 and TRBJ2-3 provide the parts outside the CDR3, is KAGVTQTPRYLIKTRGQQVTLSCSPISGHRSVSWYQQTPGQGLQFLFEYFSETQRNKGNFPGRFSGRQFSNSRSEMNVSTLELGDSALYLCASSFRTDTDTQYFGPGTRLTVL.

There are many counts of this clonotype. The CDR3 DNA is TGTGCCAGCAAGCGAGCGGGAGGCCCCTACGAGCAGTACTTC. Amino acid sequence: CASKRAGGPYEQYF. This chain uses TRBV12-3 or TRBV12-4 with TRBJ2-7; TRBD2 agrees at 9 bases. The CDR3 is 14 amino acids. J was trimmed by 2 bases and V by 7 bases; bases with no gene match: 6.

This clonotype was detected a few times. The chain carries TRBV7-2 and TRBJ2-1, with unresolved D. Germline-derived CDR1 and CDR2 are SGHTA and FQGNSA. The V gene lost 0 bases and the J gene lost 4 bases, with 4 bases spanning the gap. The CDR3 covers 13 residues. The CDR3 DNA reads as TGTGCCAGCAGCTTAGCCAGATACAATGAGCAGTTCTTC. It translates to CASSLARYNEQFF.

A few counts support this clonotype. In nucleotides, the CDR3 is TGTGCCAGCAGCCAAGTCCGTGGGGGAGAGACCCAGTACTTC. This translates into CASSQVRGGETQYF. This chain uses TRBV3-1 with TRBJ2-5; D possibly matches TRBD1 or TRBD2 (5 bases each). CDR1 LGHDT and CDR2 YNNKEL come from the germline V gene (reference sequence). Trimming removed 1 base from V and 4 bases from J, with 10 bases in between. The CDR3 has 14 amino acids.

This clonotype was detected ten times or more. In DNA, the CDR3 is TGTGCCAGCAGCCAATTAGCGGGGGGCATTGGAAATGAGCAGTTCTTC. It codes for CASSQLAGGIGNEQFF. The genes are TRBV3-1 and TRBJ2-1; 10 bases line up with TRBD2. J gave up 7 bases and V 2 bases, and 8 bases lay outside the gene matches. In germline, CDR1 is LGHDT, CDR2 YNNKEL (reference sequence). The CDR3 extends over 16 amino acids.

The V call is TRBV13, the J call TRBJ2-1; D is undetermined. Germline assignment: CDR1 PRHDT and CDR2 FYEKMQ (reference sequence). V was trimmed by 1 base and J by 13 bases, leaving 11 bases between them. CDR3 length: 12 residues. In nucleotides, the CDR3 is TGTGCCAGCAGCTTAGAGGTTTATGCCCAGTTCTTC. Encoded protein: CASSLEVYAQFF.

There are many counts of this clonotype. CDR3 DNA: TGTGCCAGCGCACAGGGAGTCAATCAGCCCCAGCATTTT. Its protein is CASAQGVNQPQHF. This chain links TRBV18 with TRBJ1-5, with a weak D call TRBD1 (6 bases). Trimming took off 8 bases at V and 3 bases at J, with 11 bases between the two ends. CDR1 and CDR2 from the germline V gene are KGHSH and LQKENI. CDR3 size: 13 residues.

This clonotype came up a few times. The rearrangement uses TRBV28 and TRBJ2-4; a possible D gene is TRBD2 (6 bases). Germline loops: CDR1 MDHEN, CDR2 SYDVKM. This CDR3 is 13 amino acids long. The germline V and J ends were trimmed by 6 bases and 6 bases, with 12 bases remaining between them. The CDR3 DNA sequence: TGTGCCAGCAGCCCTAGCGTCCGAAACATTCAGTACTTC. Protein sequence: CASSPSVRNIQYF.

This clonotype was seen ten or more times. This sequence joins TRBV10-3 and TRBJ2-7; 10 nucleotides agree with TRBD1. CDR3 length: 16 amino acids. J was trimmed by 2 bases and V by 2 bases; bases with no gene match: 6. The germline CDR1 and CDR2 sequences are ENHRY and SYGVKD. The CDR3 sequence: CAISEGLTGGTYEQYF. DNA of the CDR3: TGTGCCATCAGTGAGGGACTGACAGGGGGCACCTACGAGCAGTACTTC.

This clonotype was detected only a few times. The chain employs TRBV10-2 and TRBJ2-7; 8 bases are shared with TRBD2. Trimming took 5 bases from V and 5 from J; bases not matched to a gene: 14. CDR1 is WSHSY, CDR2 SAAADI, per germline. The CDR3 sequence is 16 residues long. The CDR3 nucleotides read TGCGCCAGCAGTTCCGAGGGACTAGTAATTTTCCACGAGCAGTACTTC. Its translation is CASSSEGLVIFHEQYF.

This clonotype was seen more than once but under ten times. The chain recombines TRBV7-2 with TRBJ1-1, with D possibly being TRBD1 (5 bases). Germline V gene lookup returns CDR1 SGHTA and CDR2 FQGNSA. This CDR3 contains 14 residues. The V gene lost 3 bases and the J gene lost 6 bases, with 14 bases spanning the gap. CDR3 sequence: CASSFPGRGAEAFF. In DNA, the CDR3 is TGTGCCAGCAGCTTCCCCGGGCGGGGGGCTGAAGCTTTCTTT.

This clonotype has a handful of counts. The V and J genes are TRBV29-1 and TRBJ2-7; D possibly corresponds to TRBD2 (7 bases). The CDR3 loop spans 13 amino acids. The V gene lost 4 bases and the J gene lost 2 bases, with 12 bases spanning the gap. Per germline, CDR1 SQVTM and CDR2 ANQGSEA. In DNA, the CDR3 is TGCAGCGTTGCACTAGGGGGGGCCTACGAGCAGTACTTC. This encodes CSVALGGAYEQYF.

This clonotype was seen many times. CDR3 in DNA: TGTGCCAGCAAGGGACGGGCTCAGCCCCAGCATTTT. Amino acid sequence: CASKGRAQPQHF. The V call is TRBV19, the J call TRBJ1-5; a possible D gene is TRBD1 (5 bases). The CDR3 has 12 residues. Germline CDR1 reads LNHDA; CDR2 reads SQIVND (reference sequence). Trimming pared 9 bases from V and 6 bases from J, leaving 12 bases between.

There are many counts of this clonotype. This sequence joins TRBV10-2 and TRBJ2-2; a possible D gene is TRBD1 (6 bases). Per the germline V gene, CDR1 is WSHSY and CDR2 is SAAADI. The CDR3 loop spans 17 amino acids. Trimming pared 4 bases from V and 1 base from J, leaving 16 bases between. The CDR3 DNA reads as TGCGCCAGCAGTGTGGTAGGACAGAATCTGAACACCGGGGAGCTGTTTTTT. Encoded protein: CASSVVGQNLNTGELFF.

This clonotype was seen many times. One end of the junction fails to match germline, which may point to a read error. In DNA form, the CDR3 reads TGTGCCACCAGCGGGAGTCGAGAGACCCAGTACTTC. As protein: CATSGSRETQYF. V is TRBV7-7 and J is TRBJ2-5, with 8 positions matching TRBD2. This CDR3 is 12 amino acids long. Germline-derived CDR1 and CDR2 are SSHAT and FNYEAQ (reference sequence). The variable domain in full, completed from reference TRBV7-7 and TRBJ2-5, reads GAGVSQSPRYKVTKRGQDVTLRCDPISSHATLYWYQQALGQGPEFLTYFNYEAQPDKSGLPSDRFSAERPEGSISTLTIQRTEQRDSAMYRCATSGSRETQYFGPGTRLLVL.

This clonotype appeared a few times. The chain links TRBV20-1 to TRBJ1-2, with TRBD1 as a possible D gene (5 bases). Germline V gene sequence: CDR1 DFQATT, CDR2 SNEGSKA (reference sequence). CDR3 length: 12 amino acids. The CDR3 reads CRSSGNDYGYTF. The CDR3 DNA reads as TGCAGGTCTTCAGGGAATGACTATGGCTACACCTTC.